This T cell receptor (beta chain) originates from a study of somatic mutations in cytotoxic T cells in rheumatoid arthritis (TCRdb year 2017). Background for the entire study: Before any treatment started and right after they were diagnosed, patients gave peripheral blood samples (more than 27 ml EDTA). Patient and control groups had essentially identical median ages. TCRB deep sequencing was performed for approximately 60 rheumatoid arthritis patients and roughly 20 healthy controls. Whether expanded CD8+ T-cell clones in untreated, newly diagnosed rheumatoid arthritis carry somatic mutations was the study question, and clonality was characterized with TCRB deep sequencing. Some T-cell populations stained with V beta antibodies were sorted by flow on a FACSAria II or Sony SH800 to nearly 100% purity, with sorted V beta1+ cells additionally subjected to TCRB sequencing. Summary of the overall study and its limitations: The slight TRBV07 underrepresentation in patients was not adjusted for multiple comparisons. Rheumatoid arthritis patients and age-matched healthy controls did not significantly differ in CD8+ T-cell clonality. In patients, CD8+ clonality rose with age (Spearman r ~ 0.46), which was not the case in healthy controls. In about an eighth of the roughly 60 patients the largest CD8+ clone exceeded 20% of CD8+ cells, and several identical CD8+ TCRB sequences were shared between blood and synovial fluid. It was unknown which antigens the expanded CD8+ clones targeted, and their absence from virus-specific databases did not exclude viral specificity.

The immunoSEQ assay was applied to genomic DNA for TCRB CDR3 sequencing. The authors' analysis ran thus. Patient CD8+ clones larger than 1% were compared against published virus-specific TCRB sequences, and only a few matched. Only productive TCRB rearrangements were included in the analyses. Clonality was expressed as a Shannon entropy-based productive clonality index, with each clone defined by a unique TCRB CDR3 sequence. The template counts of each clone relative to the total templates per sample were used to calculate repertoire overlap between two samples. Flow cytometry-measured V-gene usage correlated with V-gene usage from TCRB sequencing, with a Spearman r of 0.55 to 0.7. Sourced from immuneACCESS, this table was stored by TCRdb with only in-frame sequences that have V and J called. A share of the clones is absent; for the studies checked, an unresolved V gene accounts for under half, and the remainder has no known explanation. Clone size and the V and J calls come from that table; the DNA yielded D and trimming. A total of several thousand clones appear in this sample, roughly 71% of them only once. 15% to 19% of the sample is taken by the ten largest.

On this clone itself: Its specific antigen is unknown. No base qualities exist here, and no much larger clone lies one base off it.

In the germline V gene, CDR1 corresponds to SGHRS and CDR2 to YFSETQ. The CDR3, from cysteine to phenylalanine, totals 13 residues. Left in the record is the CDR3 DNA by itself, 39 bases read in frame from the first base. The V end loses 1 base and the J end loses 2 bases, and a stretch of 6 bases separates them. On an AutoMACS, CD4+ and CD8+ cells were isolated via positive magnetic bead selection, and their purity was verified by flow cytometry. Clonal expansions were first screened by flow cytometry with a TCR V beta antibody panel, then characterized by TCRB deep sequencing of sorted CD8+ fractions. Isolation of peripheral blood mononuclear cells was done through Ficoll-Paque PLUS density gradient separation. DNA was extracted from CD4-enriched, CD8-enriched or PBMC samples with Nucleospin Tissue or Tissue XS kits and quantified with a Qubit 2.0 fluorometer.

Material for sequencing was CD8+ T cells sorted from blood. The chain links TRBV5-1 with TRBJ1-2, with the D gene uncertain. The clonotype originates from an adult with rheumatoid arthritis. Read as DNA, the sequence is TGCGCCAGCAGCTTGCACACGAACTATGGCTACACCTTC. Its protein reads: CASSLHTNYGYTF.